This T cell receptor (beta chain) was obtained from a study of CD8 T cells in Susac syndrome. Sequencing targeted TCR beta in blood CD8+ and CD4+ T cells. Multiple sclerosis controls were treatment-naive patients with stable or active relapsing-remitting disease. Random hexamers served to reverse transcribe roughly 0.45 to 1 ug RNA. The CDR3 of TCR beta was amplified by immunoSEQ multiplex PCR across 54 Vbeta and 13 Jbeta. TCRdb processed the immunoSEQ multiplex PCR reads anew with MiXCR; each CDR3 protein has one entry. The table records around 190,000 distinct CDR3 sequences, approximately 95% of them present only once. This TCR derives from a human donor with multiple sclerosis. The sequenced material came from CD8+ T cells from PBMCs.

This CDR3 is CASSSGTGGTQYF. CDR3 sequence (DNA): TGTGCCAGCAGCTCCGGGACAGGAGGGACCCAGTACTTC. This rearrangement joins TRBV7-9 to TRBJ2-5; 8 bases align to TRBD1. The CDR3 has 13 amino acids. Germline V CDR1 and CDR2: SEHNR, FQNEAQ (reference sequence). The junction had 5 bases not matched to a gene; V was cut back by 4 bases and J by 7 bases.